The entry that follows covers one T cell receptor beta chain sequence. The CDR3 has 13 amino acids. The V end lost 0 bases, the J end lost 3 bases, and 6 bases lay between the germline ends. Germline V gene data show CDR1 as SGHDN and CDR2 as FVKESK. This entry is derived from a study of ipilimumab plus nivolumab after autologous stem cell transplantation. Sequencing used immunoSEQ multiplex PCR; TCRdb keeps in-frame clones, though not all of them. This repertoire shows around 19,000 clones, around 80% found once; its top ten account for about 6.8%. The chain combines TRBV14 with TRBJ2-7; D not resolved. Sequences were derived from PBMCs, sampled in a trial of ipilimumab plus nivolumab as post-transplant consolidation. This TCR was recovered from a male donor with diffuse large B-cell lymphoma. Here the CDR3 DNA reads TGTGCCAGCAGCCAAGATCAGCTCTACGAGCAGTACTTC. Translating gives CASSQDQLYEQYF.